These 5 T cell receptor beta chains came from one sample sequenced in a study of cytomegalovirus exposure and HLA in healthy donors. It was with 60 Vbeta and 13 Jbeta primers that the PCR ran. The table came from immunoSEQ multiplex PCR; TCRdb's copy has only in-frame clones and leaves some out. In the table there are 150,000 to 200,000 clones, about 90% of which are singletons. Sequences were obtained from PBMCs. The receptors come from a girl less than two years old in good health and CMV-seronegative.

The rearrangement joins TRBV6-5 to TRBJ2-1, with TRBD1 as a possible D gene (7 bases). From germline, CDR1 is MNHEY and CDR2 SVGAGI. Trimming cost V 2 bases and J 5 bases, with 16 bases left between them. CDR3 length: 16 residues. The chain's CDR3 is CASSYIPGGSNNEQFF. DNA for the CDR3: TGTGCCAGCAGTTACATTCCAGGGGGGTCCAACAATGAGCAGTTCTTC.

The chain uses TRBV7-2 and TRBJ2-7, with 9 bases lining up with TRBD2. Per germline, CDR1 SGHTA and CDR2 FQGNSA. Germline trimming cut 2 bases from V and 1 base from J; bases unmatched to any gene: 3. The length of the CDR3 is 15 residues. CDR3 nucleotides: TGTGCCAGCAGCTTACGTAGCGGGGGTTCCTACGAGCAGTACTTC. It encodes CASSLRSGGSYEQYF.

The chain employs TRBV7-9 and TRBJ2-3, with D perhaps TRBD2 (6 bases). The V end was cut by 5 bases, the J end by 2 bases, with 14 bases between. CDR1 and CDR2 (germline): SEHNR, FQNEAQ (reference sequence). This CDR3 region has 15 residues. The CDR3 is CASSLLAQHTDTQYF. The CDR3 bases are TGTGCCAGCAGCCTCCTAGCGCAGCACACAGATACGCAGTATTTT.

The rearrangement links TRBV29-1 to TRBJ2-1, with 9 bases lining up with TRBD1. Per the germline V gene, CDR1 is SQVTM and CDR2 is ANQGSEA. This CDR3 has 13 amino acids. V lost 6 bases and J lost 8; bases outside the gene matches: 8. The CDR3 here is CSVGTGFGDEQFF. The CDR3 nucleotides are TGCAGCGTCGGGACAGGGTTCGGGGATGAGCAGTTCTTC.

This clone was counted once. The chain couples TRBV30 to TRBJ1-4; D remains unclear. Trimming took 2 bases from V and 8 from J, leaving 6 bases between them. The CDR3 is 11 amino acids. Germline loops: CDR1 GTSNPN, CDR2 SVGIG (reference sequence). CDR3: CAWSLREKLFF. CDR3 bases: TGTGCCTGGAGTTTACGGGAAAAACTGTTTTTT.